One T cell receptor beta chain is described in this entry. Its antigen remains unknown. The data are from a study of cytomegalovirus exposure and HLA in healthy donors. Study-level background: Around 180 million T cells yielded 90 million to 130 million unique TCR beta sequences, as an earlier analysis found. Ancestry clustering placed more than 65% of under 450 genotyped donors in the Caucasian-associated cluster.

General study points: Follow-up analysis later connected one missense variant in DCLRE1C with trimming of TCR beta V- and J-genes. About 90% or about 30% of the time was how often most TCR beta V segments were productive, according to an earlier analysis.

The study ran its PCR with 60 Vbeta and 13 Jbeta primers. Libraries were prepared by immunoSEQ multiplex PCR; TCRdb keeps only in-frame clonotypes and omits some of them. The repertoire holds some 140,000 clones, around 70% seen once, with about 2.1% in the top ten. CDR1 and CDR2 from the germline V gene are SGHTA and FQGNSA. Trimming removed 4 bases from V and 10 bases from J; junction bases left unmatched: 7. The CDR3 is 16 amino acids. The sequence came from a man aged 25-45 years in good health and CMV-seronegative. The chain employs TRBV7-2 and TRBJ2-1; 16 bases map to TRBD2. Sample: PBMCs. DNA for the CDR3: TGTGCCAGCAGCTATCTGGGACTAGCGGGGGGGCGGGAGCAGTTCTTC. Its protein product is CASSYLGLAGGREQFF. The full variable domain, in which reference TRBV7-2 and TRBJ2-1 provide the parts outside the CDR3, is GAGVSQSPSNKVTEKGKDVELRCDPISGHTALYWYRQSLGQGLEFLIYFQGNSAPDKSGLPSDRFSAERTGGSVSTLTIQRTQQEDSAVYLCASSYLGLAGGREQFFGPGTRLTVL.